This T cell receptor (beta chain) was sequenced for a study of T cell responses to AZD1222 COVID-19 vaccine. Germline V lookup: CDR1 MDHEN, CDR2 SYDVKM. V lost 7 bases, J lost 0 bases, and 13 bases lay in between. The CDR3 spans 15 residues. The method was immunoSEQ multiplex PCR; TCRdb's version includes in-frame clones alone and lacks a portion of them. The data hold approximately 140,000 clones, with about nine tenths observed a single time. Whether given at about 4 or about 12 weeks, second doses were pooled. The rearrangement uses TRBV28 and TRBJ2-1; the D gene is possibly TRBD2 (6 bases). Material: peripheral blood, obtained 28 days after the second AZD1222 dose. This TCR was recovered from an adult who received the AZD1222 COVID-19 vaccine. CDR3 in amino acids: CASITGRPSYNEQFF. The CDR3 nucleotides are TGTGCCAGCATCACTGGGAGGCCCTCCTACAATGAGCAGTTCTTC.